This passage covers 14 T cell receptor beta chains from one sample sequenced in a study of blood T cell repertoires in COVID-19. Method: immunoSEQ multiplex PCR; TCRdb's copy keeps in-frame clones and lacks some. The sample shows some 200,000 clones, 80% of them seen only once. Sequenced input: PBMCs or T cells enriched from blood (not recorded which). The receptors derive from a woman aged 40 to 50 with acute COVID-19.

The V and J genes are TRBV19 and TRBJ1-1, with a weak D call TRBD1 (6 bases). V shed 3 bases and J shed 5 bases, with 16 bases lying between them. The CDR3 extends over 15 amino acids. Germline values: CDR1 LNHDA, CDR2 SQIVND (reference sequence). As DNA, the CDR3 is TGTGCCAGTAGTATTTCAGGCCCGAGGGGGACTGAAGCTTTCTTT. This encodes CASSISGPRGTEAFF.

V is TRBV20-1 and J is TRBJ1-6; D is undetermined. CDR3 length: 13 amino acids. Germline V gene data show CDR1 as DFQATT and CDR2 as SNEGSKA (reference sequence). V was clipped by 3 bases and J by 5 bases, with 8 bases between them. CDR3 protein: CSASYSHNSPLHF. DNA of the CDR3: TGCAGTGCTAGTTACAGTCATAATTCACCCCTCCACTTT.

V gene TRBV11-2 combines with J gene TRBJ1-2, with 8 bases lining up with TRBD1. This CDR3 region has 14 residues. Trimming at V came to 5 bases and at J to 2 bases, leaving 4 bases not matched to a gene. Germline V lookup: CDR1 SGHAT, CDR2 FQNNGV. The CDR3 is CASSPGQANYGYTF. The CDR3, as DNA: TGTGCCAGCAGCCCGGGACAGGCCAACTATGGCTACACCTTC. The variable domain in full, completed from reference TRBV11-2 and TRBJ1-2, reads EAGVAQSPRYKIIEKRQSVAFWCNPISGHATLYWYQQILGQGPKLLIQFQNNGVVDDSQLPKDRFSAERLKGVDSTLKIQPAKLEDSAVYLCASSPGQANYGYTFGSGTRLTVV.

This chain connects TRBV4-1 to TRBJ1-5; D is perhaps TRBD1 (6 bases). This CDR3 has 18 residues. V was clipped by 0 bases and J by 4 bases, with 19 bases between them. Germline loops: CDR1 MGHRA, CDR2 YSYEKL. The CDR3 is CASSQEVVGAMTNQPQHF. CDR3 nucleotides: TGCGCCAGCAGCCAAGAGGTGGTGGGGGCGATGACTAATCAGCCCCAGCATTTT.

The chain carries TRBV6-5 and TRBJ2-2, with 9 bases identical to TRBD1. This CDR3 has 14 residues. J was trimmed by 7 bases and V by 4 bases; bases with no gene match: 4. CDR1 is MNHEY and CDR2 is SVGAGI in the germline V gene. The CDR3 spells CASSSGTGYGELFF. For the CDR3, the DNA is TGTGCCAGCAGTTCCGGGACAGGGTACGGGGAGCTGTTTTTT.

This clone was seen just once. V usage is TRBV18 and J usage is TRBJ1-2; perhaps TRBD1 as D (5 bases). V gave up 3 bases and J gave up 3 bases, with 11 bases separating them. This CDR3 region has 14 residues. Germline values: CDR1 KGHSH, CDR2 LQKENI. CDR3 residues: CASSPTGDYYGYTF. CDR3 nucleotides: TGTGCCAGCTCACCGACTGGGGACTACTATGGCTACACCTTC.

The chain carries TRBV19 and TRBJ2-4, with 11 bases fitting TRBD2. V trimming: 6 bases; J trimming: 0 bases; junction bases outside the gene matches: 1. CDR3 size: 15 residues. Germline lookup yields CDR1 LNHDA and CDR2 SQIVND (reference sequence). The CDR3 reads CASSGLAGAKNIQYF. Here the CDR3 DNA reads TGTGCCAGTAGCGGACTAGCGGGAGCCAAAAACATTCAGTACTTC.

This chain uses TRBV6-1 with TRBJ1-2; D unclear. This CDR3 has 15 residues. Germline V CDR1 and CDR2: MNHNS, SASEGT. The V end lost 1 base, the J end lost 0 bases, and 9 bases lay between the germline ends. The CDR3 DNA is TGTGCCAGCAGTGAAGAGGCAGGCCCTAACTATGGCTACACCTTC. Encoded protein: CASSEEAGPNYGYTF.

The gene calls are TRBV2 and TRBJ2-7, with 9 bases fitting TRBD1. V was pared by 6 bases and J by 1 base, with 7 bases of the junction left unmatched. CDR3 length equals 15 residues. Germline lookup yields CDR1 SNHLY and CDR2 FYNNEI. CDR3 sequence (DNA): TGTGCCAGCAGATTCCGGGACAGGGTATCCTACGAGCAGTACTTC. Protein sequence: CASRFRDRVSYEQYF.

This clone was picked up one time. V gene TRBV27 combines with J gene TRBJ2-7, with 8 bases matching TRBD2. V lost 2 bases, J lost 1 base, and 13 bases stayed unmatched. The length of the CDR3 is 18 residues. Germline values: CDR1 MNHEY, CDR2 SMNVEV (reference sequence). The CDR3 reads CASSLVPPGGGGSYEQYF. The CDR3 DNA sequence: TGTGCCAGCAGTTTAGTCCCTCCCGGTGGCGGGGGGTCCTACGAGCAGTACTTC.

This clone is termed medium-sized. The CDR3 DNA follows: TGCAGCGTTTGGAGTAGCGGGAGCTCCTACAATGAGCAGTTCTTC. This translates into CSVWSSGSSYNEQFF. The chain is built from TRBV29-1 and TRBJ2-1, with TRBD2 identical over 9 bases. V was pared by 5 bases and J by 0 bases, with 5 bases of the junction left unmatched. The CDR3 extends over 15 amino acids. Germline V CDR1 and CDR2: SQVTM, ANQGSEA.

This chain connects TRBV19 to TRBJ1-1, with TRBD1 matching 9 bases. The CDR3 has 13 amino acids. V dropped 6 bases and J dropped 5; count of bases not matched to a gene: 4. CDR1 LNHDA and CDR2 SQIVND come from the germline V gene (reference sequence). In DNA, the CDR3 is TGTGCCAGTAGGGACAGGGGAAGGACTGAAGCTTTCTTT. It translates to CASRDRGRTEAFF.

The chain links TRBV19 to TRBJ1-2, with a tentative D call TRBD1 (5 bases). Trimming left V 4 bases short and J 4 bases short, with 10 bases between. The germline CDR1 and CDR2 sequences are LNHDA and SQIVND (reference sequence). The CDR3 length is 13 residues. As DNA, the CDR3 is TGTGCCAGTAGTAGACAGCGGGTCTATGGCTACACCTTC. The encoded protein is CASSRQRVYGYTF. Variable domain in full (rest from reference TRBV19 and TRBJ1-2): DGGITQSPKYLFRKEGQNVTLSCEQNLNHDAMYWYRQDPGQGLRLIYYSQIVNDFQKGDIAEGYSVSREKKESFPLTVTSAQKNPTAFYLCASSRQRVYGYTFGSGTRLTVV.

CDR3 in amino acids: CASSIDRGDNEKLFF. The CDR3 DNA reads TGCGCCAGCAGCATCGACAGGGGCGATAATGAAAAACTGTTTTTT. This chain links TRBV5-1 with TRBJ1-4, with 8 bases fitting TRBD1. Germline V gives CDR1 SGHRS, CDR2 YFSETQ. Trimming removed 4 bases from V and 4 bases from J; junction bases left unmatched: 6. The CDR3 totals 15 residues.